These 6 T cell receptor beta chains originate from one sample sequenced in a study of somatic mutations in cytotoxic T cells in rheumatoid arthritis. Assay: immunoSEQ multiplex PCR; the TCRdb copy retains only in-frame clones and omits some. Here the sample spans about 10,000 clones, approximately 91% being singletons. Sequencing was carried out using CD4+ T cells sorted from blood. Receptor source: a woman younger than 30 with rheumatoid arthritis.

This chain links TRBV6-5 with TRBJ2-5; 7 positions match TRBD1. The DNA end favors TRBJ2-7, so the J call may be wrong. CDR1 MNHEY and CDR2 SVGAGI come from the germline V gene. This CDR3 is 15 amino acids long. Written as DNA, the CDR3 is TGTGCCAGCAGTTATTCGACGACAGGGACGGGCGAGCAGTACTTC. It yields the protein CASSYSTTGTGEQYF.

V is TRBV19 and J is TRBJ1-2; D is unclear. CDR3 length: 16 residues. V was pared by 6 bases and J by 1 base, with 18 bases between. Germline V gene data show CDR1 as LNHDA and CDR2 as SQIVND (reference sequence). Here the CDR3 reads CASRRLYSGSNYGYTF. DNA of the CDR3: TGTGCCAGTAGGAGGCTGTATTCCGGGAGTAACTATGGCTACACCTTC.

The chain links TRBV28 to TRBJ1-2, with a weak D call TRBD1 (6 bases). The CDR3 is made up of 13 amino acids. CDR1 is MDHEN and CDR2 is SYDVKM in the germline V gene. V was pared by 6 bases and J by 8 bases, with 16 bases between. The CDR3 DNA is TGTGCCAGCAGACGCACAGGGCCCAGAGGCTACACCTTC. Encoded protein: CASRRTGPRGYTF.

This chain connects TRBV6-1 to TRBJ1-5, with TRBD1 as a possible D gene (6 bases). V shed 1 base and J shed 7 bases, with 14 bases lying between them. The CDR3 sequence is 15 residues long. Per germline, CDR1 MNHNS and CDR2 SASEGT. The CDR3 DNA reads TGTGCCAGCAGTGAAGGTTATGCAGGGGTACAGCCCCAGCATTTT. Translated, it gives CASSEGYAGVQPQHF.

V is TRBV4-2 and J is TRBJ2-1, with 10 bases lining up with TRBD2. V lost 4 bases and J lost 5; bases outside the gene matches: 8. CDR3 length equals 16 residues. Germline assignment: CDR1 LGHNA and CDR2 YNFKEQ. The CDR3 nucleotides are TGTGCCAGCAGCCGCCTAACTAGCGGGGTCAACAATGAGCAGTTCTTC. It translates to CASSRLTSGVNNEQFF.

This clone has a single count. The chain combines TRBV28 with TRBJ1-1; no clear D gene. The CDR3 covers 15 residues. Germline V gives CDR1 MDHEN, CDR2 SYDVKM. Trimming pared 6 bases from V and 0 bases from J, leaving 14 bases between. The CDR3: CASRADNLLNTEAFF. CDR3 sequence (DNA): TGTGCCAGCAGGGCTGACAACCTCTTGAACACTGAAGCTTTCTTT.